This paragraph covers one T cell receptor (beta chain) sequence. Together with thyroid ultrasound, orbital computed tomography, serum thyroxine and TRAb, clinical symptoms were used for diagnoses. Trimming took 0 bases from V and 3 from J; bases not matched to a gene: 4. The germline gives CDR1 MNHNS, CDR2 SASEGT. The CDR3 runs 15 residues. The data stem from a study of T cells in Graves' hyperthyroidism and ophthalmopathy. Regions amplified from RNA transcripts were the TCR beta CDR3 regions. Carried out on the TCR CDR3, a first-round RT-PCR used the HTBI primer set. A single record per CDR3 protein comes from TCRdb applying MiXCR to the multiplex PCR reads. The sample carries some 600,000 distinct CDR3 sequences, under 60% recorded once.

The sequencing input was peripheral blood or thyroid tissue (not recorded which). The clonotype comes from a woman in her late teens or twenties with Graves' hyperthyroidism. V usage is TRBV6-1 and J usage is TRBJ1-2, with 7 bases identical to TRBD1. In DNA, the CDR3 is TGTGCCAGCAGTGAAGCGACAGGGTTTTACTATGGCTACACCTTC. Translated: CASSEATGFYYGYTF.